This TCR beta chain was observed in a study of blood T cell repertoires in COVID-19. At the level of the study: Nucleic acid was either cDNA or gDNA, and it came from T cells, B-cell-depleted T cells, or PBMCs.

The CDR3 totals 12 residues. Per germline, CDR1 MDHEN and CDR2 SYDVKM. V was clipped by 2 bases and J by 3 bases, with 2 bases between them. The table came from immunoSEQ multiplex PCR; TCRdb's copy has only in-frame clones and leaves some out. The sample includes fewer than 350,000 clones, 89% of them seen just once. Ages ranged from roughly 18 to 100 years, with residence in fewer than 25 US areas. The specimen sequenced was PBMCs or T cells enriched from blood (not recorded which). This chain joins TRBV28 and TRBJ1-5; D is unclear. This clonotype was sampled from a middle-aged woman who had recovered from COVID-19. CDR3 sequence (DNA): TGTGCCAGCAGTTTACTCAATCAGCCCCAGCATTTT. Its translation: CASSLLNQPQHF.